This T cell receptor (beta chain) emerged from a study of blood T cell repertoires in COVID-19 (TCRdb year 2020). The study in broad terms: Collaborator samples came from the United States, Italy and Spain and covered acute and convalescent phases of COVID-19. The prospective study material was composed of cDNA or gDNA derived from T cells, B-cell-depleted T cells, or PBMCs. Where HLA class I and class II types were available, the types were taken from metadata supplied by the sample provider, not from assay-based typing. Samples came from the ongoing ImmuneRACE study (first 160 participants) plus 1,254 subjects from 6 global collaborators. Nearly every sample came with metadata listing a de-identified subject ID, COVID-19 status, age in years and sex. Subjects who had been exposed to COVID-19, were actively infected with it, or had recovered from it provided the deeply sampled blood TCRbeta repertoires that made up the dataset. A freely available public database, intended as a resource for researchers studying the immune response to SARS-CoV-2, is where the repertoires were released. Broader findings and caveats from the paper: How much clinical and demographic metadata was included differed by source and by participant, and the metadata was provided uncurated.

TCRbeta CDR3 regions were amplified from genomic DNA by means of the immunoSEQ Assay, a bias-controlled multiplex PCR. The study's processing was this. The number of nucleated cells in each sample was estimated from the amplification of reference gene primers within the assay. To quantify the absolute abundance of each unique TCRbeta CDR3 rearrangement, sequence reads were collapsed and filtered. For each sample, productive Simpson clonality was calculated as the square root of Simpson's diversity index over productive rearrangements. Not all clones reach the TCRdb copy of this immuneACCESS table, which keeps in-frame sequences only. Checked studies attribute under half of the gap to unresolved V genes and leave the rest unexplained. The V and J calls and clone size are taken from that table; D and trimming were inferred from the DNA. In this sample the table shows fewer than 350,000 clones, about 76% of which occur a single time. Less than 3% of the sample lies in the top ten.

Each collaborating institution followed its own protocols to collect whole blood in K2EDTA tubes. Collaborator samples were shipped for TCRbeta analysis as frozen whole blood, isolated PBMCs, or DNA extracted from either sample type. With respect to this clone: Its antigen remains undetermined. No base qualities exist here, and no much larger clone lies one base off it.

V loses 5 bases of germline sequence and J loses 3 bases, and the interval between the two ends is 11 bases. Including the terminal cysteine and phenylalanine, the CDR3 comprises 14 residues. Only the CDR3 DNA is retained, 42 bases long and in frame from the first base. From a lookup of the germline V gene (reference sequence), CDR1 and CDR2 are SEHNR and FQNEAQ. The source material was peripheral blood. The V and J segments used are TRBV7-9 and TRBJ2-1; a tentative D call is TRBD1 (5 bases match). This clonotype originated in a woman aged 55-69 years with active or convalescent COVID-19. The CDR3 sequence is CASSLTDSYNEQFF. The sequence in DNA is TGTGCCAGCAGCCTCACCGACAGCTACAATGAGCAGTTCTTC.